This T cell receptor (beta chain) was recorded in a study of T-cell reconstitution after alpha-beta-depleted transplantation in children (dated by TCRdb to 2016 to 2018). Describing the broader study: Using TCR repertoire profiling, the study followed T-cell immune reconstitution in a quantitative way in children after TCRalphabeta/CD19-depleted allogeneic hematopoietic cell transplantation.

Points the paper makes about the study in general: Over subsequent months, a decline in hyperexpanded clone frequencies was noted, and after one year, T-cell counts and TCRbeta diversity were mostly ascribed to newly produced T cells. The high TCRbeta diversity at day 60 in some patients was ascribed to recipient T cells and intrathymic progenitors that had survived conditioning. About two months after transplant, the apparently early recovery of alphabetaT-cell counts reportedly depended on just several hundred clones that had expanded rapidly and came from non-depleted graft cells.

Taken with the paper, the label for treatment or condition translates to: allogeneic hematopoietic cell transplantation with graft depleted of TCRalphabeta T cells and CD19 B cells. Transplant recipients were children who received TCRalphabeta/CD19-depleted allogeneic hematopoietic cell grafts. The CDR3 runs 13 amino acids, cysteine and phenylalanine included. The entry retains the CDR3 DNA only, 39 bases that are in frame from base 1. Between the V and J ends, shortened by 3 bases and 6 bases respectively, the junction contains 14 bases. CDR1 DFQATT and CDR2 SNEGSKA are derived from the germline V gene (reference sequence). Remarks on this clonotype: Its cognate antigen has yet to be identified. Base qualities are not recorded, but no much larger clone differs from it by a single base.

Libraries were prepared through PCR. These reads were obtained on an Illumina HiSeq 2500. To normalize quantification of the TCRbeta repertoire, the TCR libraries were built with molecular barcoding that relied on unique molecular identifiers. TCRdb reanalyzed the raw reads on its own, using fastp at Q25 for trimming and MiXCR for clone calling, and kept in-frame beta chains. Each CDR3 protein gets just one entry, which takes the most common genes and DNA from the rows behind it. The sample profile shows about 510,000 distinct CDR3 sequences; about an eighth of them were found once. The ten largest clones add up to approximately 14% of the sample.

This receptor was taken from a female patient younger than 10 who had a stem cell transplant for aplastic anemia, so the T cells may come from the graft donor. This sequence uses TRBV20-1 and TRBJ1-2; D gene: possibly TRBD1, on 6 matching bases. The sample was PBMCs, mostly from graft donor cells, taken 180 days after TCRalphabeta/CD19-depleted stem cell transplant. This receptor carries the CDR3 CSARLQGHNGYTF. In nucleotides, the sequence is TGCAGTGCTAGGCTCCAGGGACACAATGGCTACACCTTC.